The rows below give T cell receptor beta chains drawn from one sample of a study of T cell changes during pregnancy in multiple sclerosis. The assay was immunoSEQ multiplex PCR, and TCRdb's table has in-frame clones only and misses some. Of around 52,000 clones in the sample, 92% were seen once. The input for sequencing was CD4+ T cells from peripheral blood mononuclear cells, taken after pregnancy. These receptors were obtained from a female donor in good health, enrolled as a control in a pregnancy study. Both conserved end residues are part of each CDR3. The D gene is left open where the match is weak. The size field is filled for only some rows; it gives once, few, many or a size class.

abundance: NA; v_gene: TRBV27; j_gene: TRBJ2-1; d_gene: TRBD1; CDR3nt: TGTGCCAGCAGGTTGACAGGGTATAACAATGAGCAGTTCTTC; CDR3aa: CASRLTGYNNEQFF
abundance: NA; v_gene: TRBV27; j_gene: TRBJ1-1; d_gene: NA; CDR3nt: TGTGCCAGCAGTCTAACCGCGAACACTGAAGCTTTCTTT; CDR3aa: CASSLTANTEAFF
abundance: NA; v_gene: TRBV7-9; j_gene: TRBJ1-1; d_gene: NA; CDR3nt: TGTGCCAGCAGCCCACAAGGACACAACACTGAAGCTTTCTTT; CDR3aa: CASSPQGHNTEAFF
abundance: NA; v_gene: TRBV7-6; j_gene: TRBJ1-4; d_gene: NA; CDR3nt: TGTGCCAGCAGCTTAGCTTACGGTGGTGATGAAAAACTGTTTTTT; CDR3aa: CASSLAYGGDEKLFF
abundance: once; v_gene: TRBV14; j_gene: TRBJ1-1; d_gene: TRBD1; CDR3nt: TGTGCCAGCAGCCAAGGAATTCGGCAGGGGGGTACTGAAGCTTTCTTT; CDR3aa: CASSQGIRQGGTEAFF
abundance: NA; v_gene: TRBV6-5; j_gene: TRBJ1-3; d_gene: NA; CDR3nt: TGTGCCAGTGGGTCGGGCTCTGGAAACACCATATATTTT; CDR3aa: CASGSGSGNTIYF
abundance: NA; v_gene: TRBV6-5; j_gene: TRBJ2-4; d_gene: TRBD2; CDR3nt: TGTGCCAGCAGTTACCCGATTCCGGGGGGGAAAAACATTCAGTACTTC; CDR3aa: CASSYPIPGGKNIQYF
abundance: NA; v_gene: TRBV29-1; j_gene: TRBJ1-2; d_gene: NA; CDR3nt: TGCAGCGTGAGGGGGGGCCTAATAGATGGCTACACCTTC; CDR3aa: CSVRGGLIDGYTF
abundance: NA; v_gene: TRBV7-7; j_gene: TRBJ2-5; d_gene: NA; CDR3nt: TGTGCTAGCAGCTTAGAGGGGCTCCCTCAAGAGACCCAGTACTTC; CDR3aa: CASSLEGLPQETQYF
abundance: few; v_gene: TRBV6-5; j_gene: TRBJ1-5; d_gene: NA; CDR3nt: TGTGCCAGCAGCAGTACAGGGTCTCAGCCCCAGCATTTT; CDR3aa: CASSSTGSQPQHF
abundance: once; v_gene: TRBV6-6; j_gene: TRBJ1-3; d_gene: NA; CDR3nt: TGTGCCAGCGAGGGTCGGCACTCTGGAAACACCATATATTTT; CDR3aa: CASEGRHSGNTIYF
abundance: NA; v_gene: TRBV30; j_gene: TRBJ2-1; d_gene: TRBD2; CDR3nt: TGTGCCTGGAGTGTAGGTAGCGGGGGGGCCAATGAGCAGTTCTTC; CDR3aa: CAWSVGSGGANEQFF
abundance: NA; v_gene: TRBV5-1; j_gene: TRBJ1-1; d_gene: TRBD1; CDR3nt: TGCGCCAGCAGCTTTCCGGACAGGGGGGGCGCTGAAGCTTTCTTT; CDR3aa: CASSFPDRGGAEAFF
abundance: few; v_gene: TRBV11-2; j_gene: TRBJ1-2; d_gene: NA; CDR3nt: TGTGCGTCGGGAGGCTCTAACTATGGCTACACCTTC; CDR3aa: CASGGSNYGYTF
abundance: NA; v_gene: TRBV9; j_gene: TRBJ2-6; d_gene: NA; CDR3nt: TGTGCCAGCAGCGTAGGGCCGATCTCTGGGGCCAACGTCCTGACTTTC; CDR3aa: CASSVGPISGANVLTF
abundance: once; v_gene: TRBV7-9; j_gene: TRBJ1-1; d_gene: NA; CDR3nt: TGTGCCAGCGGGGGTTGGGGGGACACTGAAGCTTTCTTT; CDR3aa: CASGGWGDTEAFF
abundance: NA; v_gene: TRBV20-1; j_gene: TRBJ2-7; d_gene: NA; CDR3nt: TGCAGTGCTAGAGTGCCTAAGTTC; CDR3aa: CSARVPKF
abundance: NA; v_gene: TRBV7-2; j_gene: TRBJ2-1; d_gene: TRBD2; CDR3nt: TGTGCCAGCAGCTTAAGGTTAGCGGGGGCCTCCTACAATGAGCAGTTCTTC; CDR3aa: CASSLRLAGASYNEQFF
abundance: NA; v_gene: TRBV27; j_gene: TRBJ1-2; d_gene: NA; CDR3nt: TGTGCCAGCCTCGGGATAGCCGGAGGTCTAAGCTATGGCTACACCTTC; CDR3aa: CASLGIAGGLSYGYTF
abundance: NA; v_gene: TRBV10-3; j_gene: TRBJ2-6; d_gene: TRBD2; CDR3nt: TGTGCCATCGGGAGGGATTCCTCTGGGGCCAACGTCCTGACTTTC; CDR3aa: CAIGRDSSGANVLTF
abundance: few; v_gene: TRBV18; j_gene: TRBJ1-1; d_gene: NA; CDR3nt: TGTGCCAGCTCACGGAGTCTGAACACTGAAGCTTTCTTT; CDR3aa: CASSRSLNTEAFF
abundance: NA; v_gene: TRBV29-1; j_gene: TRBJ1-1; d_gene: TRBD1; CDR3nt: TGCAGCGCGTCTGCCGGGACAGTGAACACTGAAGCTTTCTTT; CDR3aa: CSASAGTVNTEAFF
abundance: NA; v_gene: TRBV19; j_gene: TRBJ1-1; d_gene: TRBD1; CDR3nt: TGTGCCAGTAGTACCCGGCTACCGGGACAGGGGGCGTTTGAGTCGAGGGCTTTCTTT; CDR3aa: CASSTRLPGQGAFESRAFF
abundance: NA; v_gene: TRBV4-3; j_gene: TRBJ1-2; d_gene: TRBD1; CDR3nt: TGCGCCAGCAGCCAAGGTTCGAATACAGGGGGCTATGGCTACACCTTC; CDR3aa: CASSQGSNTGGYGYTF
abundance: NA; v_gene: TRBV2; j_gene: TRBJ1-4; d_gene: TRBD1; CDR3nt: TGTGCCAGCAGTCAGACAGGGGTTAGGGAAAAACTGTTTTTT; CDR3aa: CASSQTGVREKLFF
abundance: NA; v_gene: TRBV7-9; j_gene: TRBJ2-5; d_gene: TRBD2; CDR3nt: TGTGCCAGCACCCGGGTTTCTAGCGGTACAGAGACCCAGTACTTC; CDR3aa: CASTRVSSGTETQYF
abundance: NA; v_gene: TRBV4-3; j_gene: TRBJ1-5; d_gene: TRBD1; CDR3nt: TGCGCCAGCGGCTTAGGGGGCCCTCAGCCCCAGCATTTT; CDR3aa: CASGLGGPQPQHF
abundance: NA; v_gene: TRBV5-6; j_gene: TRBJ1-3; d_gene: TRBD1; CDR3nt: TGTGCCAGCAGCTTCGACAGGGCCTCTGGAAACACCATATATTTT; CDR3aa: CASSFDRASGNTIYF
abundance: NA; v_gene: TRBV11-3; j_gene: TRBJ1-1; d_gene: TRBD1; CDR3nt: TGTGCCAGCAGCTTGCCGGGACAGGCCAATGAAGCTTTCTTT; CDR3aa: CASSLPGQANEAFF
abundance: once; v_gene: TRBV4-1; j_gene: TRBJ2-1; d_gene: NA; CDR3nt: TGCGCCAGCAGCCAAGTTCTTGGGGGGGCCTCCTACAATGAGCAGTTCTTC; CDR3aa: CASSQVLGGASYNEQFF
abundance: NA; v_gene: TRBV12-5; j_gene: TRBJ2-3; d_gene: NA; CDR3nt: TGTGCTAGTGCGGGGATTAGCACAGATACGCAGTATTTT; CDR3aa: CASAGISTDTQYF
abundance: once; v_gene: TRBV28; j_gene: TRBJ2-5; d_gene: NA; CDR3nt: TGTGCCACCGATACAAGAGACAGGTTTGGGGAGACCCAGTACTTC; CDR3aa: CATDTRDRFGETQYF
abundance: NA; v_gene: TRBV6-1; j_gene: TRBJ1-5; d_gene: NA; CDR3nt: TGTGCCAGCACCAGGAGCAATCAGCCCCAGCATTTT; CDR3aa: CASTRSNQPQHF
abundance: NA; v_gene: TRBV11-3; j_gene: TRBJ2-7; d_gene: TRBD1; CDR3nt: TGTGCCAGCGGAAGGCAGGGGGCGAACGAGCAGTACTTC; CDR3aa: CASGRQGANEQYF
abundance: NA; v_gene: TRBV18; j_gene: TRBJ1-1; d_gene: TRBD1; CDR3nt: TGTGCCAGCTCAACCTCAACAGGGGGAATTGAAGCTTTCTTT; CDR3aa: CASSTSTGGIEAFF
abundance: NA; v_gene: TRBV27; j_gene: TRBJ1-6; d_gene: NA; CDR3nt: TGTGCCAGCAGTTTGAAGAGGAGCTCCTATAATTCACCCCTCCACTTT; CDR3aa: CASSLKRSSYNSPLHF
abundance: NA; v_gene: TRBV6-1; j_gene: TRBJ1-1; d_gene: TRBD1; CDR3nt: TGTGCCAGCAGTGAAAGCGACAGGGTAACCACTGAAGCTTTCTTT; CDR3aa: CASSESDRVTTEAFF
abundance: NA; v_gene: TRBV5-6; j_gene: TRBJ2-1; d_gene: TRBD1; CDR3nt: TGTGCCAGCAGCCCTCGCCAGGGGGCGGGCCACAATGAGCAGTTCTTC; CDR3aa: CASSPRQGAGHNEQFF
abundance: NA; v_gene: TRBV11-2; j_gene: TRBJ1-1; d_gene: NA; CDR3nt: TGTGCCAGCAGCTTAGACCCTCGAGGGGTGGGAGGATGGACTGAAGCTTTCTTT; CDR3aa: CASSLDPRGVGGWTEAFF
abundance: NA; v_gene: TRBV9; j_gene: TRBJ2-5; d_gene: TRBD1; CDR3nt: TGTGCCAGCAGCGCCCGGACAGGGGCTGGGGAGACCCAGTACTTC; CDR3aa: CASSARTGAGETQYF
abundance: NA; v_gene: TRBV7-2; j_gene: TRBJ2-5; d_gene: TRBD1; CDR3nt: TGTGCCAGCACCTGGGCAGGGGGCGGGGAGACCCAGTACTTC; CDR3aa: CASTWAGGGETQYF
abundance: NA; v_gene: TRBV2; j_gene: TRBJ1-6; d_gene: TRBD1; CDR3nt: TGTGCCAGCAGTTCGCAAGGACAGGGGGCGAGATCACCCCTCCACTTT; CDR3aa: CASSSQGQGARSPLHF
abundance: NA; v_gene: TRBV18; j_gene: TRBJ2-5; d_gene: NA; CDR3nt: TGTGCCAGCTCACCCAGAGCGACGGAGACCCAGTACTTC; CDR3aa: CASSPRATETQYF
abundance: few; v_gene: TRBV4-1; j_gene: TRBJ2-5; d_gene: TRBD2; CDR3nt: TGCGCCAGCAGCCAAGGGGCGGGGGGGCGAGAGACCCAGTACTTC; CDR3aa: CASSQGAGGRETQYF
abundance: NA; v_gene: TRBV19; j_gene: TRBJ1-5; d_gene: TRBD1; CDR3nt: TGTGCCAGTACCCGAAGGACAGGGGGCGATTCTCAGCCCCAGCATTTT; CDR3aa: CASTRRTGGDSQPQHF
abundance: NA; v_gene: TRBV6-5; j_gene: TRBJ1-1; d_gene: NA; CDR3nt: TGTGCCAGCAGCCGCAGGGTTGGGGCTGAAGCTTTCTTT; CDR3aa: CASSRRVGAEAFF
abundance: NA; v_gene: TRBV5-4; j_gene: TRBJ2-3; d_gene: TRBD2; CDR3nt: TGTGCCAGCAGCCCTAGCGGGTGGGGCACAGATACGCAGTATTTT; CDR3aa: CASSPSGWGTDTQYF
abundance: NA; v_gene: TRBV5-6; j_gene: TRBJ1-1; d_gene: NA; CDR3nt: TGTGCCAGCAGCGCTTTTATGGACTTCGAAGCTTTCTTT; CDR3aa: CASSAFMDFEAFF
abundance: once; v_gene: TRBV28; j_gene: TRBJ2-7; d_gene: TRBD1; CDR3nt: TGTGCCAGCAGTCCGGACAGGGTTCGCGAGCAGTACTTC; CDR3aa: CASSPDRVREQYF
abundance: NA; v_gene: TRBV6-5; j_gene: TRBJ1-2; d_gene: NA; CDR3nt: TGTGCCAGCAGTTACCGGGGAAGCGGGGTTGGTGGCTACACCTTC; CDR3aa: CASSYRGSGVGGYTF
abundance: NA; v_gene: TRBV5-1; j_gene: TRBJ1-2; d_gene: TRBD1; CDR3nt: TGCGCCAGCAGCGCCCGGACAGGAGGTGACTACACCTTC; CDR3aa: CASSARTGGDYTF
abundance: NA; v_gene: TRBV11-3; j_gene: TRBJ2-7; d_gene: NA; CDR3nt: TGTGCCAGCAGCCCGGACTATCCCTCCTACGAGCAGTACTTC; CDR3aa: CASSPDYPSYEQYF
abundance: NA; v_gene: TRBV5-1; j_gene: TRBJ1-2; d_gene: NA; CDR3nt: TGCGCCAGCAGCTTCTTGCCAGGGATCTATGGCTACACCTTC; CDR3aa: CASSFLPGIYGYTF
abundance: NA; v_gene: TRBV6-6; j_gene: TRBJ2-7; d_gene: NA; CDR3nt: TGTGCCAGCAGGAGAGGCCAAGACAGATACTACGAGCAGTACTTC; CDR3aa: CASRRGQDRYYEQYF
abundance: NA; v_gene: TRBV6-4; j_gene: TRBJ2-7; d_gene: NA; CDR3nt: TGTGCCAGGACAGTTTCCTACGAGCAGTACTTC; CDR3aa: CARTVSYEQYF
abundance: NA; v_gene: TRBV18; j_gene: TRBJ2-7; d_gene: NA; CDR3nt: TGTGCCAGCTCATCTCTACGAACTAGTGCGAGCTCCTACGAGCAGTACTTC; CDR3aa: CASSSLRTSASSYEQYF
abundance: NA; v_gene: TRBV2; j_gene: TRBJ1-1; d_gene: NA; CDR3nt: TGTGCCAGCAGGAGGTTGAACACTGAAGCTTTCTTT; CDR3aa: CASRRLNTEAFF
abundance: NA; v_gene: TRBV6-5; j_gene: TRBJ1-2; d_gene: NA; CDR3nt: TGTGCCAGCAGTTACTCTGGGGGGAGCTATGGCTACACCTTC; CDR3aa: CASSYSGGSYGYTF
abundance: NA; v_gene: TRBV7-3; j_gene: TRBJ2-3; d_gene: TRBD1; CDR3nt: TGTGCCAGCAGCCGCAGGGGGAACGGGGCAGATACGCAGTATTTT; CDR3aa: CASSRRGNGADTQYF
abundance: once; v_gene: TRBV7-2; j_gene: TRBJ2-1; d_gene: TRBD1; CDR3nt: TGTGCCAGCAGCTTAGGAGGGGGCATCAATGAGCAGTTCTTC; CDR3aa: CASSLGGGINEQFF